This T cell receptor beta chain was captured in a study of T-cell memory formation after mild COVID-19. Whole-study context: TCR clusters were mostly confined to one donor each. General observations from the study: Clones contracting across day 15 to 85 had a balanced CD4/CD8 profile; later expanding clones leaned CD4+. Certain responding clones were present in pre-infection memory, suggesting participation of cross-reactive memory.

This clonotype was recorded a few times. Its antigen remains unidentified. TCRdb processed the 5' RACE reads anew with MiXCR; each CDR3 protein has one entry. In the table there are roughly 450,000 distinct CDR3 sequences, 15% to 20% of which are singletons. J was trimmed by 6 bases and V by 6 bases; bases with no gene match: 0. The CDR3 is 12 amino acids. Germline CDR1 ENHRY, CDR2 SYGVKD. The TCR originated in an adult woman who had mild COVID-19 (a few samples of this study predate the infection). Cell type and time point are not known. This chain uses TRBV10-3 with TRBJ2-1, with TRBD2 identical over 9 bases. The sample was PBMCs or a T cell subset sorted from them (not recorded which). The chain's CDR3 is CAIRLAGNEQFF. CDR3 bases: TGTGCCATCAGACTAGCGGGCAATGAGCAGTTCTTC.